This entry lists 20 T cell receptor beta chains sequenced from one sample in a study of shared clonotypes between healthy human individuals. Here immunoSEQ multiplex PCR was the method, and the copy in TCRdb shows in-frame clones only, minus some. Counted here are millions of clones, just over 90% occurring once; the ten biggest clones make up 1.7%. CD45RO-negative CD8 cells positively selected for CCR7 made up the naive population, which excluded terminally differentiated effector memory CD45RA+ cells. Material for sequencing was naive CD8+ T cells from PBMCs. The receptor set was obtained from a man between 18 and 35 years old in good health. Some clones in this sample may be carry-over from other donors' samples.

The CDR3 bases are TGCGCCAGCAGTCCCGAAACAGGGTCCGAGCAGTACTTC. Translated, it gives CASSPETGSEQYF. V gene TRBV10-1 combines with J gene TRBJ2-7, with TRBD1 as a possible D gene (6 bases). Germline V lookup: CDR1 WNHNN, CDR2 SYGVQD (reference sequence). The germline V and J ends were trimmed by 5 bases and 6 bases, with 14 bases remaining between them. This CDR3 has 13 amino acids.

The J gene is TRBJ2-3, the V gene TRBV28, with a possible D match to TRBD2 (5 bases). This CDR3 is 15 amino acids long. V lost 6 bases to trimming and J lost 2 bases, with 15 bases between them. CDR1 MDHEN and CDR2 SYDVKM come from the germline V gene. The CDR3 sequence: CASRPNEEVTDTQYF. The DNA for the CDR3 is TGTGCCAGCAGACCAAATGAGGAGGTCACAGATACGCAGTATTTT.

This chain joins TRBV5-1 and TRBJ2-7, with D possibly matching TRBD2 (6 bases). Trimming cost V 4 bases and J 4 bases, with 21 bases left between them. CDR1 is SGHRS, CDR2 YFSETQ, per germline. This CDR3 spans 16 amino acids. The CDR3 nucleotides are TGCGCCAGCAGCCCCACGCTTGGCGGGAAGGCTTACGAGCAGTACTTC. Translating gives CASSPTLGGKAYEQYF.

The chain employs TRBV5-4 and TRBJ2-1; D remains ambiguous. The CDR3 runs to 12 residues. V was pared by 1 base and J by 6 bases, with 5 bases between. Germline CDR1 and CDR2: SGHNT and YYREEE (reference sequence). The CDR3 loop reads CASSLIPNEQFF. As DNA, the CDR3 is TGTGCCAGCAGCTTGATTCCCAATGAGCAGTTCTTC.

The V call is TRBV2, the J call TRBJ2-7; D is uncertain. Germline CDR1 SNHLY, CDR2 FYNNEI. The CDR3 is made up of 16 amino acids. V was shortened by 7 bases and J by 0 bases, with 19 bases between the two germline ends. CDR3 sequence: CASTPPATYSSYEQYF. Here the CDR3 DNA reads TGTGCCAGCACCCCGCCAGCGACCTATAGCTCCTACGAGCAGTACTTC. The full variable domain, its missing parts supplied by reference TRBV2 and TRBJ2-7, is EPEVTQTPSHQVTQMGQEVILRCVPISNHLYFYWYRQILGQKVEFLVSFYNNEISEKSEIFDDQFSVERPDGSNFTLKIRSTKLEDSAMYFCASTPPATYSSYEQYFGPGTRLTVT.

The chain has TRBV30 and TRBJ2-1; 7 nucleotides line up with TRBD2. The CDR3 spans 14 residues. V lost 5 bases and J lost 8; bases outside the gene matches: 12. Per the germline V gene, CDR1 is GTSNPN and CDR2 is SVGIG (reference sequence). The CDR3 DNA is TGTGCCTGGCAGTTGACTAGCCCGGGCGATGAGCAGTTCTTC. Amino acids: CAWQLTSPGDEQFF.

This chain uses TRBV2 with TRBJ1-2, with D unresolved. The germline gives CDR1 SNHLY, CDR2 FYNNEI. This CDR3 region has 12 residues. The ends were cut back, 3 bases at V and 4 bases at J, with 6 bases in the middle. The CDR3 region is CASSDGVYGYTF. Here the CDR3 DNA reads TGTGCCAGCAGTGATGGGGTCTATGGCTACACCTTC.

The rearrangement links TRBV9 to TRBJ2-7; D unclear. The germline V gene encodes CDR1 SGDLS and CDR2 YYNGEE. Between the trimmed V and J ends, which lost 3 bases and 3 bases, there was a span of 13 bases. The CDR3 consists of 14 residues. The CDR3 loop is CASSADKYRYEQYF. The CDR3 DNA reads as TGTGCCAGCAGCGCCGACAAGTACCGCTACGAGCAGTACTTC.

V usage is TRBV5-8 and J usage is TRBJ2-1; 12 bases are shared with TRBD2. The CDR3 runs 15 residues. The germline V gene encodes CDR1 SGHTS and CDR2 YDEGEE. Trimming took 4 bases from V and 4 from J; bases not matched to a gene: 3. The CDR3 spells CASSDLAGGYNEQFF. The CDR3 bases are TGTGCCAGCAGCGACCTAGCGGGAGGGTACAATGAGCAGTTCTTC.

Here the CDR3 reads CASSLLGLANTGELFF. As DNA, the CDR3 is TGTGCCAGCAGCTTGTTGGGACTAGCGAACACCGGGGAGCTGTTTTTT. The chain uses TRBV5-4 and TRBJ2-2; 8 nucleotides agree with TRBD2. The CDR3 consists of 16 residues. Germline lookup yields CDR1 SGHNT and CDR2 YYREEE (reference sequence). V shed 1 base, J shed 0 bases, and the junction held 2 bases outside the gene matches.

The chain joins TRBV4-2 to TRBJ2-7; D assignment may be TRBD1 or TRBD2 (5 bases each). CDR3 length: 18 residues. V lost 0 bases, J lost 1 base, and 19 bases lay in between. From germline, CDR1 is LGHNA and CDR2 YNFKEQ. The CDR3 bases are TGTGCCAGCAGCCAAGACCCGGGACCGGGCCTTACATCCTACGAGCAGTACTTC. Translated, it gives CASSQDPGPGLTSYEQYF.

J is TRBJ2-7 and V is TRBV4-1, with a weak D call TRBD1 (6 bases). Germline V gene data show CDR1 as MGHRA and CDR2 as YSYEKL. Deletions cut 0 bases from V and 7 bases from J, with 19 bases between. CDR3 length equals 16 residues. This CDR3 reads CASSQDPYLRGGEQYF. In nucleotides, the CDR3 is TGCGCCAGCAGCCAAGATCCGTACCTTCGAGGGGGAGAGCAGTACTTC.

V usage is TRBV4-2 and J usage is TRBJ2-7; 9 bases are a match to TRBD1. From germline, CDR1 is LGHNA and CDR2 YNFKEQ. J was trimmed by 2 bases and V by 3 bases; bases with no gene match: 5. This CDR3 spans 15 amino acids. This CDR3 reads CASSHEGTGTYEQYF. As DNA, the CDR3 is TGTGCCAGCAGCCATGAAGGGACAGGGACCTACGAGCAGTACTTC.

The sample holds a few counts of this clone. The rearrangement links TRBV11-3 to TRBJ2-2, with a tentative D call TRBD2 (5 bases). V lost 5 bases, J lost 1 base, and 11 bases lay in between. This CDR3 comprises 15 residues. The germline CDR1 and CDR2 sequences are SGHNT and YENEEA. The CDR3 loop is CASSPDLGNTGELFF. In DNA, the CDR3 is TGTGCCAGCAGCCCGGACTTGGGGAACACCGGGGAGCTGTTTTTT.

The chain recombines TRBV28 with TRBJ1-2, with D maybe TRBD1 (6 bases). V was cut by 2 bases and J by 6 bases, with 19 bases left in between. The CDR3 consists of 16 residues. CDR1 is MDHEN, CDR2 SYDVKM, per germline. CDR3 nucleotides: TGTGCCAGCAGTTTACCATACTCGGGGGGCCGGGATGGCTACACCTTC. The encoded protein is CASSLPYSGGRDGYTF.

The V gene is TRBV2, the J gene TRBJ2-2, with D uncertain. Trimming cost V 3 bases and J 0 bases, with 5 bases left between them. The CDR3 runs 14 residues. Germline V gene data show CDR1 as SNHLY and CDR2 as FYNNEI. CDR3 loop: CASSDETNTGELFF. CDR3 coding DNA: TGTGCCAGCAGTGATGAGACGAACACCGGGGAGCTGTTTTTT.

The V call is TRBV5-1, the J call TRBJ1-2; D is uncertain. The germline V and J ends were trimmed by 4 bases and 5 bases, with 21 bases remaining between them. Germline V CDR1 and CDR2: SGHRS, YFSETQ. The CDR3 runs 16 residues. The CDR3 is CASSGEMEQEYYGYTF. CDR3 DNA: TGCGCCAGCAGCGGTGAGATGGAGCAGGAATATTATGGCTACACCTTC. The full variable domain, with the rest looked up from reference TRBV5-1 and TRBJ1-2, is KAGVTQTPRYLIKTRGQQVTLSCSPISGHRSVSWYQQTPGQGLQFLFEYFSETQRNKGNFPGRFSGRQFSNSRSEMNVSTLELGDSALYLCASSGEMEQEYYGYTFGSGTRLTVV.

The chain employs TRBV7-9 and TRBJ2-1, with D perhaps TRBD2 (6 bases). CDR1 is SEHNR and CDR2 is FQNEAQ in the germline V gene (reference sequence). V gave up 2 bases and J gave up 6 bases, with 14 bases separating them. The CDR3 totals 15 residues. The CDR3 is CASSLLAFPSNEQFF. Here the CDR3 DNA reads TGTGCCAGCAGCTTACTAGCGTTCCCTAGCAATGAGCAGTTCTTC.

This sequence joins TRBV7-3 and TRBJ2-2; the match to TRBD2 covers 9 bases. The J segment lost 0 bases and the V segment lost 0 bases, leaving 8 bases of the junction unmatched. Germline CDR1 SGHTA, CDR2 FQGTGA. The CDR3 extends over 19 amino acids. Here the CDR3 reads CASSLTRRLAGPNTGELFF. CDR3 DNA sequence: TGTGCCAGCAGCTTAACCCGGAGGCTAGCGGGACCGAACACCGGGGAGCTGTTTTTT.

The gene calls are TRBV5-5 and TRBJ2-7; 10 nucleotides agree with TRBD2. This CDR3 is built from 15 residues. CDR1 is SGHKS and CDR2 is YYEKEE in the germline V gene (reference sequence). With V trimmed by 0 bases and J by 3 bases, 3 bases remained unmatched. In DNA form, the CDR3 reads TGTGCCAGCAGCTTGGCCAGGACTAGCGGCTACGAGCAGTACTTC. This translates into CASSLARTSGYEQYF.